These 30 T cell receptor beta chains came from one sample sequenced in a study of T cells in tuberculosis. Assay used: immunoSEQ multiplex PCR; TCRdb lists only in-frame clones, some missing. The profile covers tens of thousands of clones, with roughly 93% appearing a single time and 4.9% taken by the ten largest. The sample comprised PBMCs. The receptors originated from a donor between 5 and 29 years old with latent tuberculosis or without tuberculosis infection.

V is TRBV9 and J is TRBJ1-2; TRBD1 aligns across 7 bases. This CDR3 comprises 14 residues. Trimming cost V 3 bases and J 1 base; bases outside gene matches: 3. Germline assignment: CDR1 SGDLS and CDR2 YYNGEE. The CDR3 sequence: CASSGQGVNYGYTF. The CDR3 nucleotides read TGTGCCAGCAGCGGACAGGGCGTTAACTATGGCTACACCTTC.

The chain couples TRBV6-1 to TRBJ2-3, with 12 nucleotides matching TRBD2. V was pared by 2 bases and J by 6 bases, with 3 bases of the junction left unmatched. The CDR3 spans 15 residues. Germline loops: CDR1 MNHNS, CDR2 SASEGT. Here the CDR3 reads CASSEYGTSGDTQYF. CDR3 nucleotides: TGTGCCAGCAGTGAATATGGGACTAGCGGGGATACGCAGTATTTT.

The chain is built from TRBV25-1 and TRBJ2-1; 10 nucleotides agree with TRBD1. The junction had 6 bases not matched to a gene; V was cut back by 7 bases and J by 3 bases. Germline V gene sequence: CDR1 MGHDK, CDR2 SYGVNS. The CDR3 loop spans 15 amino acids. CDR3 loop: CASTTGGIDYNEQFF. The CDR3 region has the DNA TGTGCCAGCACGACAGGGGGCATAGACTACAATGAGCAGTTCTTC.

The chain is built from TRBV6-5 and TRBJ2-7; D is unclear. The CDR3 is made up of 16 amino acids. Per the germline V gene, CDR1 is MNHEY and CDR2 is SVGAGI. Trimming stripped 0 bases from V and 2 bases from J, with 14 bases between. CDR3 amino acids: CASSYSLQARTYEQYF. The CDR3 coding sequence is TGTGCCAGCAGTTACTCTTTGCAGGCCCGAACCTACGAGCAGTACTTC.

V usage is TRBV19 and J usage is TRBJ1-1; TRBD1 matches 7 bases. The J segment lost 1 base and the V segment lost 7 bases, leaving 6 bases of the junction unmatched. The CDR3 loop spans 14 amino acids. Germline V CDR1 and CDR2: LNHDA, SQIVND (reference sequence). In nucleotides, the CDR3 is TGTGCCAGTAAAGGGGGCATAGAGAACACTGAAGCTTTCTTT. It yields the protein CASKGGIENTEAFF.

The rearrangement joins TRBV16 to TRBJ2-3; 8 nucleotides line up with TRBD1. Germline-derived CDR1 and CDR2 are KGHSY and FQNENV. J gave up 2 bases and V 4 bases, and 8 bases lay outside the gene matches. CDR3 length: 16 amino acids. The CDR3 DNA follows: TGTGCCAGCAGCCGGGGAACAGGGGGGAACACAGATACGCAGTATTTT. It encodes CASSRGTGGNTDTQYF. Using reference TRBV16 and TRBJ2-3 for the parts outside the CDR3, the full variable domain is GEEVAQTPKHLVRGEGQKAKLYCAPIKGHSYVFWYQQVLKNEFKFLISFQNENVFDETGMPKERFSAKCLPNSPCSLEIQATKLEDSAVYFCASSRGTGGNTDTQYFGPGTRLTVL.

The gene calls are TRBV18 and TRBJ2-3, with D possibly TRBD2 on 6 matching bases. Germline V gene sequence: CDR1 KGHSH, CDR2 LQKENI. The V gene lost 10 bases and the J gene lost 2 bases, with 16 bases spanning the gap. The length of the CDR3 is 14 residues. Here the CDR3 DNA reads TGTGCCACCCAGGTGGGGGACTTCACAGATACGCAGTATTTT. Protein: CATQVGDFTDTQYF.

The chain combines TRBV19 with TRBJ1-5, with a possible D match to TRBD1 (5 bases). This CDR3 region has 16 residues. Trimming removed 5 bases at V and 8 bases at J, with 22 bases between. Per the germline V gene, CDR1 is LNHDA and CDR2 is SQIVND (reference sequence). CDR3 amino acids: CASSAWGGYSSEPQHF. CDR3 nucleotides: TGTGCCAGTAGTGCGTGGGGGGGTTACAGTAGCGAGCCCCAGCATTTT.

The J gene is TRBJ1-4, the V gene TRBV2, with D perhaps matching TRBD1 (6 bases). Deletions cut 7 bases from V and 4 bases from J, with 19 bases between. Germline V CDR1 and CDR2: SNHLY, FYNNEI. This CDR3 region has 16 residues. CDR3 nucleotide sequence: TGTGCCAGCAAACCTCGGGACAATCAGAATAATGAAAAACTGTTTTTT. It is translated as CASKPRDNQNNEKLFF.

The rearrangement links TRBV6-4 to TRBJ2-1, with TRBD2 matching 8 bases. Germline CDR1 MRHNA, CDR2 SNTAGT. The CDR3 is 15 residues long. The junction had 8 bases not matched to a gene; V was cut back by 3 bases and J by 7 bases. This CDR3 reads CASSESLAGKNEQFF. CDR3 DNA: TGTGCCAGCAGTGAGTCTCTAGCGGGTAAGAATGAGCAGTTCTTC.

This sequence joins TRBV7-2 and TRBJ1-4; D is undetermined. The germline V gene encodes CDR1 SGHTA and CDR2 FQGNSA. The CDR3 is 15 amino acids. Trimming left V 4 bases short and J 5 bases short, with 14 bases between. CDR3 loop: CASSYSGELNEKLFF. CDR3 DNA: TGTGCCAGCAGCTATAGCGGGGAACTGAATGAAAAACTGTTTTTT.

This clone was seen once. The rearrangement joins TRBV28 to TRBJ1-2; 9 bases align to TRBD1. This CDR3 is 13 amino acids long. V dropped 8 bases and J dropped 8; count of bases not matched to a gene: 9. Germline CDR1 reads MDHEN; CDR2 reads SYDVKM. CDR3 in DNA: TGTGCCAGCCTAAACAGGGGGCCGGGAGGCTACACCTTC. Its translation is CASLNRGPGGYTF.

CDR3 residues: CASSLDRGANQPQHF. For the CDR3, the DNA is TGCGCCAGCAGCCTAGACAGGGGCGCCAATCAGCCCCAGCATTTT. This sequence joins TRBV5-1 and TRBJ1-5, with 8 bases lining up with TRBD1. This CDR3 has 15 residues. Trimming removed 4 bases from V and 3 bases from J; junction bases left unmatched: 6. Germline lookup yields CDR1 SGHRS and CDR2 YFSETQ. The full variable domain, completed using reference TRBV5-1 and TRBJ1-5, is KAGVTQTPRYLIKTRGQQVTLSCSPISGHRSVSWYQQTPGQGLQFLFEYFSETQRNKGNFPGRFSGRQFSNSRSEMNVSTLELGDSALYLCASSLDRGANQPQHFGDGTRLSIL.

The chain combines TRBV27 with TRBJ1-1; D possibly corresponds to TRBD1 (5 bases). The V gene's germline CDR1 is MNHEY and CDR2 SMNVEV (reference sequence). The CDR3 is 14 residues long. The V and J ends lost 3 bases and 7 bases respectively, with 15 bases between them. The CDR3 is CASSFLGGFDEAFF. The CDR3 DNA is TGTGCCAGCAGTTTCTTGGGGGGGTTTGATGAAGCTTTCTTT.

The gene calls are TRBV21-1 and TRBJ1-3; the DNA was not compared with TRBD1, the D call given in the table. TRBV21-1 is classified as a pseudogene. This CDR3 is built from 16 residues. The CDR3 reads CASSKISGGCGNTIYF. The CDR3 region has the DNA TGTGCCAGCAGCAAAATCTCAGGGGGCTGTGGAAACACCATATATTTT.

This chain joins TRBV29-1 and TRBJ1-1; D not resolved. CDR1 is SQVTM, CDR2 ANQGSEA, per germline. This CDR3 has 15 residues. Trimming removed 0 bases from V and 4 bases from J, with 15 bases in between. The CDR3 spells CSVEDGRSGSTEAFF. The CDR3 DNA is TGCAGCGTTGAAGACGGACGGTCCGGGAGCACTGAAGCTTTCTTT.

V gene TRBV28 combines with J gene TRBJ2-1; 9 positions agree with TRBD1. After removal of 5 bases from V and 5 bases from J, the junction contained 7 bases not matched to a gene. CDR1 is MDHEN, CDR2 SYDVKM, per germline. The CDR3 sequence is 15 residues long. The CDR3 region has the DNA TGTGCCAGCAGTAAACCTCGGACAGGGGACAATGAGCAGTTCTTC. It yields the protein CASSKPRTGDNEQFF.

The CDR3 DNA reads as TGTGCCAGCAGCTTCGGGGGTGGTCAAGAGACCCAGTACTTC. Translated: CASSFGGGQETQYF. The chain uses TRBV7-9 and TRBJ2-5, with D possibly being TRBD2 (6 bases). V gave up 3 bases and J gave up 2 bases, with 10 bases separating them. This CDR3 has 14 residues. Per germline, CDR1 SEHNR and CDR2 FQNEAQ (reference sequence).

This chain connects TRBV7-3 to TRBJ2-2; TRBD2 is a possible D gene (6 bases). Per germline, CDR1 SGHTA and CDR2 FQGTGA. This CDR3 spans 15 amino acids. The germline V and J ends were trimmed by 4 bases and 5 bases, with 14 bases remaining between them. In DNA form, the CDR3 reads TGTGCCAGCAGCTCCCGGGACTTTAGAACCGGGGAGCTGTTTTTT. Its translation is CASSSRDFRTGELFF.

The chain joins TRBV27 to TRBJ1-2; D might be TRBD1 (6 bases). V lost 3 bases to trimming and J lost 2 bases, with 7 bases between them. The CDR3 consists of 13 residues. Per the germline V gene, CDR1 is MNHEY and CDR2 is SMNVEV (reference sequence). CDR3 residues: CASSFTGNYGYTF. CDR3 in DNA: TGTGCCAGCAGTTTCACAGGGAACTATGGCTACACCTTC.

V gene TRBV9 combines with J gene TRBJ1-1, with TRBD1 as a possible D gene (5 bases). V was clipped by 3 bases and J by 10 bases, with 13 bases between them. The CDR3 runs to 12 residues. Germline CDR1 SGDLS, CDR2 YYNGEE. In nucleotides, the CDR3 is TGTGCCAGCAGCGCCAGGGAAGGGCGAGCTTTCTTT. Its protein product is CASSAREGRAFF.

The chain carries TRBV5-4 and TRBJ2-3, with D possibly matching TRBD1 (6 bases). CDR1 is SGHNT and CDR2 is YYREEE in the germline V gene (reference sequence). The CDR3 is 14 amino acids. The V end was cut by 9 bases, the J end by 3 bases, with 17 bases between. The CDR3 sequence is CAIPVQGRTDTQYF. CDR3 DNA: TGTGCCATCCCAGTCCAGGGGCGAACAGATACGCAGTATTTT.

The chain carries TRBV7-3 and TRBJ2-7; 8 nucleotides agree with TRBD2. The V gene end was trimmed by 2 bases and the J gene end by 0 bases; junction bases not matched to a gene: 0. The CDR3 has 14 amino acids. Germline lookup yields CDR1 SGHTA and CDR2 FQGTGA. DNA of the CDR3: TGTGCCAGCAGCTTAGCGGGGGGCTCCTACGAGCAGTACTTC. Translated, it gives CASSLAGGSYEQYF.

This chain links TRBV4-2 with TRBJ2-3, with TRBD2 matching over 10 bases. This CDR3 comprises 16 residues. The germline gives CDR1 LGHNA, CDR2 YNFKEQ. With 0 bases clipped from V and 4 bases from J, the junction kept 4 bases outside the gene matches. CDR3 in amino acids: CASSQEKAGGSDTQYF. For the CDR3, the DNA is TGTGCCAGCAGCCAAGAAAAAGCGGGGGGGTCAGATACGCAGTATTTT.

The CDR3 DNA reads as TGTGCCAGCAGCGTAGGCGCACCGAAGGGGCCTCGGAACTATGGCTACACCTTC. Its protein product is CASSVGAPKGPRNYGYTF. This chain connects TRBV9 to TRBJ1-2; D may be TRBD1 (5 bases). Germline V gives CDR1 SGDLS, CDR2 YYNGEE. V was clipped by 0 bases and J by 2 bases, with 20 bases between them. CDR3 length: 18 amino acids.

The gene calls are TRBV30 and TRBJ1-4, with a possible D match to TRBD1 (5 bases). The germline V gene has CDR1 GTSNPN and CDR2 SVGIG (reference sequence). CDR3 length: 15 residues. V lost 5 bases and J lost 4, with 17 bases in between. DNA for the CDR3: TGTGCCTGGGGGAGTGGGAGGGGAATTAATGAAAAACTGTTTTTT. Translating it yields CAWGSGRGINEKLFF.

The rearrangement joins TRBV7-2 to TRBJ2-7; 10 bases are a match to TRBD2. The CDR3 has 17 residues. Germline CDR1 and CDR2: SGHTA and FQGNSA. Trimming removed 1 base from V and 11 bases from J; junction bases left unmatched: 17. CDR3 DNA: TGTGCCAGCAGCTTAGATCTAGCGGGGGTGTTTATCCCGGGGGAGTACTTC. Translating gives CASSLDLAGVFIPGEYF.

The V and J genes are TRBV4-2 and TRBJ2-4, with D hard to call. This CDR3 is built from 15 residues. With 4 bases removed from V and 0 bases from J, the gap between germline ends came to 10 bases. CDR1 is LGHNA and CDR2 is YNFKEQ in the germline V gene. CDR3: CASSREVLAKNIQYF. CDR3 in DNA: TGTGCCAGCAGCCGAGAGGTACTAGCCAAAAACATTCAGTACTTC.

The rearrangement joins TRBV7-2 to TRBJ1-2; TRBD1 matches 8 bases. The germline V gene has CDR1 SGHTA and CDR2 FQGNSA. The CDR3 has 15 residues. With 1 base clipped from V and 3 bases from J, the junction kept 4 bases outside the gene matches. The CDR3 nucleotides are TGTGCCAGCAGCTTAGGGGCAGGGGGCTACTATGGCTACACCTTC. This codes for CASSLGAGGYYGYTF.

The chain recombines TRBV6-6 with TRBJ1-1, with D perhaps matching TRBD1 (5 bases). V was shortened by 6 bases and J by 1 base, with 12 bases between the two germline ends. Germline V lookup: CDR1 MNHNY, CDR2 SVGAGI (reference sequence). The CDR3 has 14 residues. CDR3 DNA: TGTGCCAGCAGCCCACCTGACAGGAACACTGAAGCTTTCTTT. It specifies CASSPPDRNTEAFF.